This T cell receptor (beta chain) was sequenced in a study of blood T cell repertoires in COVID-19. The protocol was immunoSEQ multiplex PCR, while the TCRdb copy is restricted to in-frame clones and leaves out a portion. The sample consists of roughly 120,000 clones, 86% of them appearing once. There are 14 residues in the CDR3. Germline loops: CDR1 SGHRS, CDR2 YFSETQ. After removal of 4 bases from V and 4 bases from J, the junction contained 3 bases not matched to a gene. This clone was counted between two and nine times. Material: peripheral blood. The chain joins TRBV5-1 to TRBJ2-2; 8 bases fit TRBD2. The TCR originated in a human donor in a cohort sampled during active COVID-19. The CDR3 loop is CASSTGGPTGELFF. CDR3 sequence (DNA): TGCGCCAGCAGCACGGGGGGGCCCACCGGGGAGCTGTTTTTT.